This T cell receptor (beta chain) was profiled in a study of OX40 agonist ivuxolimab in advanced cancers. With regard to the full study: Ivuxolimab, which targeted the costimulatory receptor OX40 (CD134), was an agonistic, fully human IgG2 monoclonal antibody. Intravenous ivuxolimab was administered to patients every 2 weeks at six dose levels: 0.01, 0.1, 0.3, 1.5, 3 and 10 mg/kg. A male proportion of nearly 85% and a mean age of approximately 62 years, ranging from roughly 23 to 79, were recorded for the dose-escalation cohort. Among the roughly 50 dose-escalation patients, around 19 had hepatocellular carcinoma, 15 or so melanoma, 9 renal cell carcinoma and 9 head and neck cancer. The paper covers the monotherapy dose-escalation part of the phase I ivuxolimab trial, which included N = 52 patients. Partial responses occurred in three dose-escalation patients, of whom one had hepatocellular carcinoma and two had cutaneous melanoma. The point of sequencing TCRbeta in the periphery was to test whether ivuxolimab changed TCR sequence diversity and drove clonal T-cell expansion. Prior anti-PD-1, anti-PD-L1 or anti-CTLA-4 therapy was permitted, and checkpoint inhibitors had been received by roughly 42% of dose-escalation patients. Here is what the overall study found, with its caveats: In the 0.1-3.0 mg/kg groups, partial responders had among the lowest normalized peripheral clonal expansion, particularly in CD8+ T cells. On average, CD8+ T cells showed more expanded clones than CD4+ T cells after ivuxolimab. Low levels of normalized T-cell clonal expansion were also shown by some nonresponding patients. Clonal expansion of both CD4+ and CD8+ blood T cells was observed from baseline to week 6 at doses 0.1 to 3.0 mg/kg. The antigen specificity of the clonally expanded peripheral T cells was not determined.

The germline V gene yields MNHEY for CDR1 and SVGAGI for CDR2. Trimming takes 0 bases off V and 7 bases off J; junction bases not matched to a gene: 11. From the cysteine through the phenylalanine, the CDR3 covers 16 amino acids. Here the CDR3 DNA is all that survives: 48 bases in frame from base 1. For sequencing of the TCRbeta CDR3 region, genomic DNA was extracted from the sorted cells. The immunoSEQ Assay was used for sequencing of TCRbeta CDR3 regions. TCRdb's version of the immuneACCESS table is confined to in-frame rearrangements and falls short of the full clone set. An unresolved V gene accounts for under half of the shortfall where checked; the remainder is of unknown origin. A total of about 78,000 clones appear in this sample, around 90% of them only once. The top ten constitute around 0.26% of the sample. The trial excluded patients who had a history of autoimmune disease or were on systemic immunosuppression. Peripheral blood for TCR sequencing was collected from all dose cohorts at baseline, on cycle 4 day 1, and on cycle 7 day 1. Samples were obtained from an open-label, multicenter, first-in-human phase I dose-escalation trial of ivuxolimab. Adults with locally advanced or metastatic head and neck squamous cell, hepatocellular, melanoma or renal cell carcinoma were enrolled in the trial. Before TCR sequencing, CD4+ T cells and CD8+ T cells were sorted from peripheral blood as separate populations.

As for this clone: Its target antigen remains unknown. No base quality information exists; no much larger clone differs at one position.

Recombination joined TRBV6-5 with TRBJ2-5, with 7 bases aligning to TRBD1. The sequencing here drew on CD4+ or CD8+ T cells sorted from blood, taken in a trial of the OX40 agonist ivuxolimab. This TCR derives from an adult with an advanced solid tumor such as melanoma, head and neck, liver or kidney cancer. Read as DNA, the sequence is TGTGCCAGCAGTTACTCGAGGGGACAGTTAGGGGGGACCCAGTACTTC. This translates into CASSYSRGQLGGTQYF.